This TCR beta chain derives from a study of cytomegalovirus exposure and HLA in healthy donors (dated by TCRdb to about 2017). About the full investigation: According to an earlier analysis of around 600 of the donors, about 179 million T cells yielded 117 million unique TCR beta sequences and about 300 Gb of sequence data. An early release covering just under 650 HLA-typed donors comprised about 300 gigabases of sequencing data and tens of millions of unique TCR sequences. Among the roughly 400 genotyped donors, around 81% belonged to the genetic ancestry cluster associated with self-reported Caucasian donors. The study aimed to test whether cataloging public T cell receptors could reveal signatures of past pathogen exposure. The study profiled the T cell repertoires of 666 subjects by immunosequencing and related them to cytomegalovirus serostatus. A separate validation cohort of some 130 different subjects was used in addition to the approximately 700-subject first cohort. To predict cytomegalovirus infection status, the study combined high-throughput TCR immunosequencing, statistical association of individual TCRs with disease status, and machine learning. A later analysis re-examined previously published TCR beta repertoires from hundreds of donors and added high-resolution HLA genotyping to investigate patterns of TCR occurrence. Rather than drawing on any new phenotypic data, the later analysis identified candidate immune exposures from TCR beta sequences and the way those sequences occurred across donors. To decide whether each TCR beta V gene segment behaved as functional or pseudogenic, an earlier analysis of fewer than 750 of the donors relied on high-throughput TCR beta sequencing. Donor age, sex, ethnicity and CMV serostatus were collected together with the repertoire data. A later genetic analysis took genome-wide SNP genotypes for about 55% of the 666 donors and used that subset as a discovery cohort. Every repertoire in the discovery cohort had been generated on one and the same sequencing platform. Class I and class II HLA loci were covered by the typing at four-digit resolution. Typing coverage differed by locus: A, B, C, DRB1 and DQB1 were typed in about 620-630 donors, DQA1 in 522, DPA1 in approximately 610, and DPB1 in just under 490. A handful of DR-DQ haplotypes were handled as single units for association and clustering because linkage in the cohort was strong. Among 398 genotyped donors of the cohort, an average of roughly 240,000 unique TCR beta nucleotide sequences were sequenced per donor, approximately 20% of them non-productive.

In total, roughly 670 healthy bone marrow donors made up the cohort. All cohort members were sampled while nominally healthy, although unrecorded immune exposures were likely present. The donor was CMV seronegative and was included in the group of 352 seronegative cohort members. Every donor gave a peripheral blood sample, and the peripheral blood mononuclear cells from that sample were used for TCR beta sequencing. The Qiagen DNeasy Blood Extraction Kit was used to extract genomic DNA from the blood cell samples. The library was built by means of the immunoSEQ multiplex PCR assay. A mixture of 60 forward primers for TCR Vbeta segments and 13 reverse primers for TCR Jbeta segments was used in the multiplex PCR. The CDR3 region of rearranged TCR beta genes was amplified from genomic DNA by a multiplex PCR assay. The Illumina HiSeq System was used to sequence the amplified TCR beta libraries as 87-base-pair reads. Concerning the study's data processing: In a later analysis, roughly 80 million unique TCR beta chains were counted across the 650 to 750 repertoires, and roughly 11 million of these chains were shared by at least two donors. A nearest-neighbor algorithm error-corrected the raw reads and collapsed the reads into unique sequences, merging closely related sequences to remove PCR and sequencing errors. Alignment of CDR3 sequences to IMGT reference sequences was used to assign V, D and J gene segments. For a sequence to be retained, a match of at least six nucleotides to both a V gene segment and a J gene segment was required. Rearrangements were classified as productive when the CDR3 lacked stop codons and remained in frame with V and J, and all other rearrangements were classified as non-productive. CDR3 was defined by IMGT convention, running from the second conserved V-encoded cysteine to the conserved J-encoded phenylalanine. Sequences without an unambiguous match to a single V gene segment were excluded from the earlier analysis of 450 to 750 of the donors. In an earlier analysis of a few hundred of the donors, V segments were called functional above 56.7% productive rearrangements and were called segregating when the between-donor standard deviation exceeded 5%. A statistical classification framework was developed to diagnose cytomegalovirus status using the catalog of TCR beta chain sequences. V and J gene assignment, in a later analysis, came from comparing TCR nucleotide sequences with IMGT/GENE-DB human TR gene sequences. The TCRdist pipeline was used in a later analysis to assign CDR3 sequences and most-parsimonious VDJ recombination scenarios. In a later analysis, each TCR beta chain was defined by its CDR3 amino acid sequence together with its V-gene family, and reads lacking a unique V-gene family were excluded. In a later analysis, 450 to 600 highly shared, low-generation-probability nucleotide sequences were removed to address suspected cross-contamination and a sequencing artifact. In a later analysis, a clonal expansion index for each public chain was calculated from normalized within-repertoire ranks of inferred template counts. Generation probabilities in a later analysis came from a VDJ recombination model fitted to out-of-frame rearrangements, and those results were checked against IGoR. In a later analysis, TCR-TCR, TCR-HLA and TCR-CMV co-occurrence was scored with hypergeometric tests, and a repertoire-size bias correction was applied to TCR pairs. False discovery rates were estimated in a later analysis by permuting HLA or CMV assignments 20 times. A later analysis grouped co-occurring TCRs with DBSCAN, adding TCRdist sequence similarity when clustering within HLA-allele-positive subsets. For co-occurrence clustering, repertoires with fewer than 30,000 or more than 120,000 public chains were excluded, along with roughly 5 repertoires with anomalous nucleotide sharing. Imported from immuneACCESS, the table was reduced by TCRdb to in-frame sequences with V and J called. These copies leave out some clones; in studies compared against another copy, an unresolved V gene accounts for under half, and the cause of the remainder is not known. Clone size and V and J calls were adopted from that table, with D and trimming inferred from the DNA. This sample comprises under 90,000 clones, 60% to 80% of them detected only once. 2% to 2.5% of the sample comes from the top ten.

Comment on this clone: No antigen is known for it. No base quality values were provided; no much bigger clone lies one nucleotide off.

General conclusions and limits of the study: Most CMV-associated TCR beta chains appeared to be HLA-restricted in a later analysis, and the HLA associations seemed to be driven largely by CMV exposure. Three of the identified cytomegalovirus-associated TCR beta chains were confirmed in vitro to be specific for cytomegalovirus antigens. The authors suggested that the approach could potentially be extended to other disease states and immunological phenotypes. In a later analysis, more than 15,000 TCR beta sequences were associated with specific HLA alleles at a false discovery rate of 0.05. The study gave a list of some 150 TCR beta chains associated with cytomegalovirus. While some public TCRs were present in many individuals, most TCR sequences turned up only very rarely across donors. A later genetic analysis associated a missense DCLRE1C variant with V-gene and J-gene trimming of TCR beta chains, and an independent cohort replicated the association. A later analysis reported that several top co-occurrence clusters appeared linked to parvovirus B19, influenza, CMV and Epstein-Barr virus. In a later analysis, HLA-associated TCR beta chains showed more clonal expansion and lower generation probabilities than non-associated chains that were equally common. An earlier analysis of 587 of the donors showed that most TCR beta V segments appeared in productive rearrangements either about 87% or about 30% of the time, which broadly matched IMGT annotations. Because HLA typing was missing for some donors at each locus, association tests included only the typed subset. The earlier analysis of 587 of the donors excluded 15 to 20 rarely observed V segments, including chromosome 9 orphons, because counts were too low. Strong co-occurrence of HLA alleles, especially DR and DQ, made assigning TCR associations to individual alleles difficult. A further reported finding was that TCR beta sequences accurately predicted the HLA-A and HLA-B alleles for most subjects in the first cohort. Cytomegalovirus status was reported to be diagnosed by the classifier with high specificity and sensitivity in both the original and validation cohorts. Presence/absence analyses assumed roughly uniform sequencing depth across donors, an assumption that may not hold. Because the 87-base-pair reads could not distinguish some IMGT-functional V segments, including TRBV6-2 and TRBV6-3, those segments were excluded. In this cohort, only TCR beta chains were sequenced, and detectable features were limited by the absence of alpha or paired-chain data. A group of highly shared sequence variants was considered likely to be a technical artifact of the sequencing pipeline. Linkage disequilibrium might explain the correlated functional status among segregating V segments, but an unknown experimental factor could not be excluded. Immune exposure information for the cohort was limited to CMV serostatus. Compared with the approximately 710-donor mean, donors in an Asian-associated ancestry cluster had fewer N-insertions in productive TCRs, according to a later genetic analysis. A later analysis found that TCR association rates varied across HLA loci, with DRB1 alleles showing the most associated TCRs and HLA-C alleles the fewest.

The junction carries 7 bases between V and J, which are trimmed by 2 bases and 5 bases respectively. The CDR3 measures 13 amino acids from cysteine to phenylalanine. The CDR3 DNA has 39 bases and is translated from base 1. The germline V gene gives CDR1 as MGHRA and CDR2 as YSYEKL. The rearrangement combines TRBV4-1 with TRBJ1-5, with the D gene not confidently named. This receptor was obtained from a man in his forties or fifties in good health and CMV-seronegative. The sample taken for sequencing was PBMCs. Here is the DNA: TGCGCCAGCAGCCAACACACCGATCAGCCCCAGCATTTT. This codes for CASSQHTDQPQHF.